Listed here are 17 T cell receptor beta chains from one sample, sequenced in a study of T cells in Graves' hyperthyroidism and ophthalmopathy. The source material, RNA transcripts, was used to amplify TCR beta CDR3 regions. The HTBI primer set drove a first-round RT-PCR of the TCR CDR3. One entry per CDR3 protein, called by TCRdb with MiXCR from the multiplex PCR reads. The repertoire holds just under 750,000 distinct CDR3 sequences, with around 40% as singletons. What was sequenced was blood. These TCRs come from a woman in her forties with Graves' hyperthyroidism.

This clonotype appeared a few times. V is TRBV20-1 and J is TRBJ2-2; perhaps TRBD1 as D (6 bases). This CDR3 has 15 residues. V gave up 2 bases and J gave up 3 bases, with 13 bases separating them. In germline, CDR1 is DFQATT, CDR2 SNEGSKA (reference sequence). In DNA, the CDR3 is TGCAGTGCTAGAAGGCAGGGGCAATACACCGGGGAGCTGTTTTTT. The encoded protein is CSARRQGQYTGELFF.

On this clonotype itself: Being one base from a much bigger clone, this may be a read error. This rearrangement joins TRBV29-1 to TRBJ2-5; perhaps TRBD2 as D (6 bases). The germline gives CDR1 SQVTM, CDR2 ANQGSEA. This CDR3 spans 16 amino acids. V lost 7 bases and J 2 bases, leaving 23 bases between the germline ends. CDR3 sequence (DNA): TGCAGCGATGGAGATGAGGCTAGCGCCTATCAAGAGACCCAGTACTTC. It is translated as CSDGDEASAYQETQYF.

The V and J genes are TRBV6-5 and TRBJ2-2; D is unclear. CDR1 and CDR2 (germline): MNHEY, SVGAGI. CDR3 length equals 16 residues. Trimming cost V 7 bases and J 0 bases, with 15 bases left between them. DNA of the CDR3: TGTGCCAGCACCCCAGCGAAGTGGACGAACACCGGGGAGCTGTTTTTT. It encodes CASTPAKWTNTGELFF.

At least ten counts were recorded for this clonotype. The genes are TRBV3-1 and TRBJ2-5; TRBD1 matches 9 bases. The V segment lost 3 bases and the J segment 5 bases; nucleotides outside the gene matches: 4. Germline CDR1 reads LGHDT; CDR2 reads YNNKEL (reference sequence). The CDR3 is 14 residues long. The CDR3 here is CASSHAGQGETQYF. As DNA, the CDR3 is TGTGCCAGCAGCCATGCCGGACAGGGGGAGACCCAGTACTTC.

Of note for this clonotype: In this CDR3 the conserved last residue, phenylalanine or tryptophan, is missing, so a read error is likely. J is TRBJ1-2 and V is TRBV6-5; 8 bases match TRBD1. This CDR3 is built from 14 residues. The germline V gene has CDR1 MNHEY and CDR2 SVGAGI. With 6 bases clipped from V and 0 bases from J, the junction kept 3 bases outside the gene matches. The CDR3 loop reads CASSWTGTNYGYTS. DNA of the CDR3: TGTGCCAGCAGCTGGACAGGGACTAACTATGGCTACACCTCC.

The chain recombines TRBV20-1 with TRBJ2-3; either TRBD1 or TRBD2 may fit D (5 bases each). V lost 6 bases and J lost 0, with 16 bases in between. The CDR3 is 15 amino acids. In germline, CDR1 is DFQATT, CDR2 SNEGSKA (reference sequence). CDR3 amino acids: CSAEGKGSSTDTQYF. Written as DNA, the CDR3 is TGCAGTGCCGAGGGGAAGGGGTCTAGCACAGATACGCAGTATTTT.

V usage is TRBV6-5 and J usage is TRBJ1-5; tentative D call: TRBD1 (5 bases). CDR1 and CDR2 from the germline V gene are MNHEY and SVGAGI. The CDR3 has 14 residues. Between the trimmed V and J ends, which lost 2 bases and 9 bases, there was a span of 14 bases. CDR3 protein: CASSYGAADGPQHF. DNA for the CDR3: TGTGCCAGCAGTTACGGGGCGGCGGATGGGCCCCAGCATTTT.

Comments on this clonotype: A much larger clone differs from this one at a single base, so this may be a read error. V gene TRBV13 combines with J gene TRBJ1-1; no reliable D call. CDR3 size: 12 residues. Germline CDR1 is PRHDT and CDR2 is FYEKMQ (reference sequence). The DNA of the CDR3 is TGTACCAGCAGCTTCAGAGCGGCCGAAGCTTTCTTT. It specifies CTSSFRAAEAFF.

The chain employs TRBV7-9 and TRBJ2-7, with 12 bases matching TRBD2. The CDR3 is made up of 16 amino acids. Per the germline V gene, CDR1 is SEHNR and CDR2 is FQNEAQ (reference sequence). The V gene end was trimmed by 5 bases and the J gene end by 3 bases; junction bases not matched to a gene: 8. The CDR3 region has the DNA TGTGCCAGCAGCACACGGACTAGCGGGGCTCGCTACGAGCAGTACTTC. It specifies CASSTRTSGARYEQYF. Using reference TRBV7-9 and TRBJ2-7 for the parts outside the CDR3, the full variable domain is DTGVSQNPRHKITKRGQNVTFRCDPISEHNRLYWYRQTLGQGPEFLTYFQNEAQLEKSRLLSDRFSAERPKGSFSTLEIQRTEQGDSAMYLCASSTRTSGARYEQYFGPGTRLTVT.

This chain joins TRBV5-1 and TRBJ1-1, with D possibly matching TRBD1 (6 bases). Looked up from germline, CDR1 is SGHRS and CDR2 is YFSETQ. CDR3 length equals 12 residues. V dropped 2 bases and J dropped 6 bases, with 8 bases sitting between them. The CDR3 nucleotides are TGCGCCAGCAGCTTCGAGGGGGCTGAAGCTTTCTTT. Amino acid sequence: CASSFEGAEAFF. The whole variable domain, filled in from reference TRBV5-1 and TRBJ1-1, reads KAGVTQTPRYLIKTRGQQVTLSCSPISGHRSVSWYQQTPGQGLQFLFEYFSETQRNKGNFPGRFSGRQFSNSRSEMNVSTLELGDSALYLCASSFEGAEAFFGQGTRLTVV.

CDR3 in amino acids: CARPAGKETQYF. The CDR3 coding sequence is TGTGCCCGACCCGCGGGGAAAGAGACCCAGTACTTC. V and J are TRBV7-2 and TRBJ2-5, with D maybe TRBD2 (6 bases). Germline V lookup: CDR1 SGHTA, CDR2 FQGNSA. Trimming took off 11 bases at V and 3 bases at J, with 13 bases between the two ends. The CDR3 sequence is 12 residues long. The whole variable domain, filled in from reference TRBV7-2 and TRBJ2-5, reads GAGVSQSPSNKVTEKGKDVELRCDPISGHTALYWYRQSLGQGLEFLIYFQGNSAPDKSGLPSDRFSAERTGGSVSTLTIQRTQQEDSAVYLCARPAGKETQYFGPGTRLLVL.

The chain couples TRBV24-1 to TRBJ1-2; tentative D call: TRBD1 (6 bases). V was shortened by 11 bases and J by 0 bases, with 18 bases between the two germline ends. The CDR3 covers 15 residues. The V gene's germline CDR1 is KGHDR and CDR2 SFDVKD. CDR3 sequence: CASIRGSSANYGYTF. In DNA form, the CDR3 reads TGTGCCAGCATCAGGGGTTCATCGGCTAACTATGGCTACACCTTC.

This sequence joins TRBV29-1 and TRBJ2-7; TRBD1 matches at 9 bases. V lost 6 bases and J lost 3; bases outside the gene matches: 6. In germline, CDR1 is SQVTM, CDR2 ANQGSEA. This CDR3 spans 13 amino acids. The DNA of the CDR3 is TGCAGCGTGTTGACAGGGGGACTCTACGAGCAGTACTTC. Translating gives CSVLTGGLYEQYF.

This clonotype was picked up many times. This chain joins TRBV10-3 and TRBJ1-1; the D is unclear. From germline, CDR1 is ENHRY and CDR2 SYGVKD. V was cut by 6 bases and J by 4 bases, with 21 bases left in between. The CDR3 has 16 residues. The CDR3 bases are TGTGCCATCAGACCCAACCCGGGATCAAAAGCCACTGAAGCTTTCTTT. Translating it yields CAIRPNPGSKATEAFF.

This clonotype was recorded many times. The chain couples TRBV4-3 to TRBJ1-5; D unclear. V lost 0 bases to trimming and J lost 0 bases, with 9 bases between them. In germline, CDR1 is LGHNA, CDR2 YSLEER. This CDR3 contains 16 residues. The CDR3 region has the DNA TGCGCCAGCAGCCAAGATCTCAGATATAGCAATCAGCCCCAGCATTTT. It is translated as CASSQDLRYSNQPQHF.

A note on this clonotype: A much more abundant neighbour one base away suggests this may be a read error. It is likely a read error, because the conserved phenylalanine at the end of the CDR3 is missing. The chain uses TRBV7-9 and TRBJ1-1; unclear D gene. Between the trimmed V and J ends, which lost 2 bases and 6 bases, there was a span of 4 bases. Germline V CDR1 and CDR2: SEHNR, FQNEAQ (reference sequence). The CDR3 spans 11 residues. The CDR3 nucleotides are TGTGCCAGCAGCTTAATCTCTGAAGCTTTCCTT. The encoded protein is CASSLISEAFL.

The table lists this clonotype with many counts. The chain couples TRBV10-3 to TRBJ2-5, with 8 bases lining up with TRBD2. CDR1 ENHRY and CDR2 SYGVKD come from the germline V gene. The CDR3 has 15 residues. After removal of 0 bases from V and 1 base from J, the junction contained 1 base not matched to a gene. The CDR3 region is CAISESAGVQETQYF. Written as DNA, the CDR3 is TGTGCCATCAGTGAGTCAGCGGGGGTCCAAGAGACCCAGTACTTC.